These 30 T cell receptor beta chains were all obtained from the same sample, sequenced in a study of cytomegalovirus exposure and HLA in healthy donors. A multiplex PCR was run with 60 Vbeta primers and 13 Jbeta primers. Clones were sequenced by immunoSEQ multiplex PCR, and TCRdb holds only the in-frame ones, with some missing. The sample includes under 35,000 clones, about 60% of them seen just once. Source material: PBMCs. The origin of the receptors is a man aged 50 or older in good health and CMV-seropositive.

The rearrangement uses TRBV29-1 and TRBJ1-2; 10 bases are shared with TRBD1. With 3 bases clipped from V and 7 bases from J, the junction kept 5 bases outside the gene matches. CDR1 and CDR2 from the germline V gene are SQVTM and ANQGSEA. The CDR3 contains 13 residues. CDR3 nucleotide sequence: TGCAGCGTTGACGTGGGACAGGGGTTTGGCTACACCTTC. Translation gives CSVDVGQGFGYTF.

This clone was recorded a few times. This chain joins TRBV6-1 and TRBJ1-6; a weak D match, TRBD1 (6 bases). Germline assignment: CDR1 MNHNS and CDR2 SASEGT. The CDR3 covers 15 residues. Trimming took 6 bases from V and 2 from J, leaving 11 bases between them. CDR3 sequence (DNA): TGTGCCAGCAGGGACAGCAATACCTATAATTCACCCCTCCACTTT. Its translation: CASRDSNTYNSPLHF.

This clone appeared a single time. The chain carries TRBV5-8 and TRBJ2-5; D is unclear. Germline V CDR1 and CDR2: SGHTS, YDEGEE. The CDR3 is 12 residues long. V was clipped by 0 bases and J by 3 bases, with 3 bases between them. The CDR3 here is CASSLDKETQYF. As DNA, the CDR3 is TGTGCCAGCAGCTTGGATAAAGAGACCCAGTACTTC.

CDR3 loop: CASSLGTNQPQHF. Written as DNA, the CDR3 is TGTGCCAGCAGTTTAGGGACAAATCAGCCCCAGCATTTT. This sequence joins TRBV27 and TRBJ1-5; D may be TRBD1 (6 bases). Trimming cost V 2 bases and J 4 bases, with 6 bases left between them. The CDR3 spans 13 residues. Germline V gene data show CDR1 as MNHEY and CDR2 as SMNVEV (reference sequence).

J is TRBJ2-7 and V is TRBV28, with D possibly TRBD2 on 6 matching bases. CDR3 length: 13 residues. V was pared by 3 bases and J by 4 bases, with 10 bases between. CDR1 is MDHEN, CDR2 SYDVKM, per germline. Here the CDR3 DNA reads TGTGCCAGCAGTTTGTTGGGGGGTTACGAGCAGTACTTC. It codes for CASSLLGGYEQYF.

The chain combines TRBV30 with TRBJ1-4, with D maybe TRBD1 (6 bases). Germline V gene lookup returns CDR1 GTSNPN and CDR2 SVGIG (reference sequence). Trimming removed 5 bases from V and 0 bases from J, with 16 bases in between. The CDR3 is 16 residues long. The CDR3 DNA is TGTGCCTGGCACCCCCCCCCAGGGGCAACTAATGAAAAACTGTTTTTT. Its protein product is CAWHPPPGATNEKLFF.

The chain couples TRBV6-1 to TRBJ1-6; no clear D. Germline-derived CDR1 and CDR2 are MNHNS and SASEGT. Trimming left V 3 bases short and J 6 bases short, with 6 bases between. There are 13 residues in the CDR3. CDR3 in amino acids: CASSESVNSPLHF. CDR3 DNA: TGTGCCAGCAGTGAGAGTGTTAATTCACCCCTCCACTTT.

This sequence joins TRBV29-1 and TRBJ2-3; TRBD2 agrees at 7 bases. From germline, CDR1 is SQVTM and CDR2 ANQGSEA. The CDR3 totals 14 residues. V trimming: 5 bases; J trimming: 6 bases; junction bases outside the gene matches: 11. The chain's CDR3 is CSVRRREGRDTQYF. DNA for the CDR3: TGCAGCGTTCGGAGGAGGGAGGGCCGGGATACGCAGTATTTT.

This chain joins TRBV30 and TRBJ2-5; possible D gene TRBD1, 5 bases. The ends were cut back, 7 bases at V and 4 bases at J, with 10 bases in the middle. Germline V gives CDR1 GTSNPN, CDR2 SVGIG (reference sequence). This CDR3 is 11 amino acids long. CDR3 sequence: CAYTGRETQYF. The DNA of the CDR3 is TGTGCCTATACAGGACGAGAGACCCAGTACTTC.

This chain joins TRBV7-8 and TRBJ1-4, with D perhaps matching TRBD1 (6 bases). V lost 5 bases, J lost 2 bases, and 12 bases lay in between. This CDR3 region has 15 residues. The V gene's germline CDR1 is SGHVS and CDR2 FQNEAQ. The CDR3 here is CASSPRGATNEKLFF. The CDR3 DNA reads TGTGCCAGCAGCCCCCGGGGGGCCACTAATGAAAAACTGTTTTTT.

Written as DNA, the CDR3 is TGTGCCAGCCGCGTCGCACAGGGGAGCCGGTCACCCCTCCACTTT. As protein: CASRVAQGSRSPLHF. This rearrangement joins TRBV27 to TRBJ1-6; 7 bases match TRBD1. The ends lost 8 bases at V and 10 bases at J; junction bases unmatched: 14. The CDR3 contains 15 residues. Germline-derived CDR1 and CDR2 are MNHEY and SMNVEV (reference sequence).

There are a few counts of this clone. At one end the junction does not follow the germline gene, possibly because of a read error. The J gene is TRBJ2-3, the V gene TRBV7-7; 10 nucleotides line up with TRBD2. The CDR3 is made up of 15 amino acids. Germline CDR1 SSHAT, CDR2 FNYEAQ (reference sequence). The CDR3 DNA reads TGTGCTAGCAGCTTTGGGACTAGCGGCACAGATACGCAGTATTTT. This encodes CASSFGTSGTDTQYF.

This clone appeared once. Written as DNA, the CDR3 is TGTGCCAGCAGCTTATTACAGGGCTATTACAATGAGCAGTTCTTC. Its protein product is CASSLLQGYYNEQFF. The chain uses TRBV7-2 and TRBJ2-1; possible D gene TRBD1, 6 bases. Germline values: CDR1 SGHTA, CDR2 FQGNSA. The CDR3 contains 15 residues. V lost 2 bases, J lost 4 bases, and 12 bases lay in between. The variable domain in full, with the rest retrieved from reference TRBV7-2 and TRBJ2-1, is GAGVSQSPSNKVTEKGKDVELRCDPISGHTALYWYRQSLGQGLEFLIYFQGNSAPDKSGLPSDRFSAERTGGSVSTLTIQRTQQEDSAVYLCASSLLQGYYNEQFFGPGTRLTVL.

The CDR3 nucleotides read TGTGCCAGCAGTGAATATGGAGGGGGCCAACAGCCCCAGCATTTT. Translating gives CASSEYGGGQQPQHF. This rearrangement joins TRBV6-1 to TRBJ1-5; TRBD1 aligns across 7 bases. V was pared by 2 bases and J by 7 bases, with 8 bases of the junction left unmatched. Germline V gene data show CDR1 as MNHNS and CDR2 as SASEGT. The CDR3 runs 15 residues.

The chain employs TRBV6-1 and TRBJ2-3, with 7 bases that match TRBD1. The CDR3 consists of 13 residues. V gave up 8 bases and J gave up 0 bases; unmatched junction bases: 2. Germline V gene data show CDR1 as MNHNS and CDR2 as SASEGT. The chain's CDR3 is CASGTASTDTQYF. CDR3 DNA sequence: TGTGCCAGCGGGACAGCTAGCACAGATACGCAGTATTTT.

V and J are TRBV2 and TRBJ1-2; 7 bases fit TRBD1. Germline V lookup: CDR1 SNHLY, CDR2 FYNNEI. V lost 8 bases, J lost 0 bases, and 6 bases stayed unmatched. The CDR3 has 14 residues. The CDR3 bases are TGTGCCAGCTGGGCCGGGACAGCTAACTATGGCTACACCTTC. This gives the protein CASWAGTANYGYTF.

This clone was detected only once. The rearrangement links TRBV6-5 to TRBJ1-2; 8 nucleotides match TRBD1. V lost 7 bases and J lost 3; bases outside the gene matches: 7. CDR1 MNHEY and CDR2 SVGAGI come from the germline V gene. The CDR3 length is 14 residues. The CDR3 region is CASNQGTGYYGYTF. CDR3 sequence (DNA): TGTGCCAGCAACCAGGGGACAGGCTACTATGGCTACACCTTC.

The chain has TRBV6-5 and TRBJ1-1; 9 bases line up with TRBD1. The CDR3 totals 14 residues. From germline, CDR1 is MNHEY and CDR2 SVGAGI. With V trimmed by 6 bases and J by 5 bases, 7 bases remained unmatched. The CDR3 reads CASRAGDRVTEAFF. The CDR3 DNA reads TGTGCCAGCAGGGCTGGGGACAGGGTAACTGAAGCTTTCTTT.

This CDR3 is CAWSRTGYEQYF. CDR3 DNA: TGTGCCTGGAGTCGGACAGGGTACGAGCAGTACTTC. The rearrangement joins TRBV30 to TRBJ2-7; 8 bases match TRBD1. Unmatched junction bases numbered 1, after V lost 2 bases and J lost 4 bases. Per germline, CDR1 GTSNPN and CDR2 SVGIG (reference sequence). The CDR3 is 12 amino acids.

The chain employs TRBV2 and TRBJ1-5, with D uncertain. V shed 4 bases and J shed 5 bases, with 9 bases lying between them. The germline gives CDR1 SNHLY, CDR2 FYNNEI. This CDR3 has 13 residues. The CDR3 sequence: CASSGPLDQPQHF. The CDR3 nucleotides read TGTGCCAGCAGTGGACCCCTAGATCAGCCCCAGCATTTT.

This clone was seen a handful of times. This rearrangement joins TRBV29-1 to TRBJ2-5, with D tentatively TRBD2 (6 bases). This CDR3 has 12 amino acids. The V and J ends lost 3 bases and 4 bases respectively, with 9 bases between them. Looked up from germline, CDR1 is SQVTM and CDR2 is ANQGSEA. CDR3 in amino acids: CSVEEGTETQYF. As DNA, the CDR3 is TGCAGCGTTGAGGAGGGAACAGAGACCCAGTACTTC.

V usage is TRBV2 and J usage is TRBJ2-6, with TRBD2 matching 13 bases. The CDR3 totals 18 residues. J lost 0 bases, V lost 6 bases, and 5 bases had no gene match. The germline V gene encodes CDR1 SNHLY and CDR2 FYNNEI. CDR3 sequence: CASSETSGRLSGANVLTF. For the CDR3, the DNA is TGTGCCAGCAGCGAGACTAGCGGGAGGCTCTCTGGGGCCAACGTCCTGACTTTC.

The chain employs TRBV6-1 and TRBJ2-3, with 8 bases fitting TRBD2. Germline CDR1 reads MNHNS; CDR2 reads SASEGT. V lost 4 bases to trimming and J lost 0 bases; unmatched junction nucleotides: 3. The CDR3 sequence is 15 residues long. The CDR3 DNA sequence: TGTGCCAGCAGTGGGGTAGCGGGAAGCACAGATACGCAGTATTTT. Its translation is CASSGVAGSTDTQYF.

CDR3 nucleotides: TGCAGCGGCCGGACAGGGGGGAACACTGAAGCTTTCTTT. It yields the protein CSGRTGGNTEAFF. The rearrangement uses TRBV29-1 and TRBJ1-1; 10 bases are a match to TRBD1. The CDR3 sequence is 13 residues long. Germline trimming cut 7 bases from V and 1 base from J; bases unmatched to any gene: 3. Germline assignment: CDR1 SQVTM and CDR2 ANQGSEA.

The chain uses TRBV5-6 and TRBJ2-7, with D tentatively TRBD1 (5 bases). Germline V gene sequence: CDR1 SGHDT, CDR2 YYEEEE. Trimming removed 0 bases at V and 3 bases at J, with 7 bases between. The CDR3 is 13 residues long. The CDR3 loop is CASSLGGGYEQYF. Here the CDR3 DNA reads TGTGCCAGCAGCTTGGGGGGCGGCTACGAGCAGTACTTC.

The CDR3 is CASTLGGLSSGYTF. Written as DNA, the CDR3 is TGTGCCAGCACCTTAGGAGGGTTATCTAGTGGCTACACCTTC. V usage is TRBV28 and J usage is TRBJ1-2, with D uncertain. V lost 7 bases to trimming and J lost 7 bases, with 19 bases between them. This CDR3 is 14 amino acids long. Germline assignment: CDR1 MDHEN and CDR2 SYDVKM.

This rearrangement joins TRBV9 to TRBJ1-1; 7 bases fit TRBD1. The germline gives CDR1 SGDLS, CDR2 YYNGEE. With V trimmed by 4 bases and J by 1 base, 1 base remained unmatched. CDR3 length: 13 amino acids. CDR3 region: CASSSGGNTEAFF. The CDR3 bases are TGTGCCAGCAGCTCAGGGGGGAACACTGAAGCTTTCTTT.

The genes are TRBV2 and TRBJ1-1, with TRBD1 matching over 8 bases. Germline V gene lookup returns CDR1 SNHLY and CDR2 FYNNEI. The length of the CDR3 is 18 residues. V shed 6 bases, J shed 1 base, and the junction held 16 bases outside the gene matches. CDR3 loop: CASRQIRFGTGKNTEAFF. The CDR3 DNA follows: TGTGCCAGCAGACAAATAAGATTCGGGACAGGTAAGAACACTGAAGCTTTCTTT.

The gene calls are TRBV6-1 and TRBJ1-6; no reliable D call. The V end lost 4 bases, the J end lost 7 bases, and 11 bases lay between the germline ends. CDR3 length equals 14 residues. CDR1 MNHNS and CDR2 SASEGT come from the germline V gene. The CDR3 region is CASSVSGSNSPLHF. As DNA, the CDR3 is TGTGCCAGCAGTGTTTCGGGGTCCAATTCACCCCTCCACTTT.

This chain joins TRBV4-1 and TRBJ2-7; TRBD2 aligns across 8 bases. V gave up 1 base and J gave up 2 bases; unmatched junction bases: 7. Germline V lookup: CDR1 MGHRA, CDR2 YSYEKL. This CDR3 has 16 amino acids. Here the CDR3 reads CASSQVFSGSAYEQYF. The CDR3, as DNA: TGCGCCAGCAGCCAAGTATTCAGCGGGAGCGCCTACGAGCAGTACTTC.